This TCR beta chain was captured in a study of blood T cell repertoires in COVID-19. Profiling relied on immunoSEQ multiplex PCR, and the TCRdb table lists in-frame clones only, not all of them. The sample lists about 190,000 clones, around 73% seen once, with roughly 17% in the top ten. Germline V CDR1 and CDR2: SGHVS, FQNEAQ. CDR3 length: 15 residues. V was cut by 2 bases and J by 0 bases, with 10 bases left in between. Ages ranged from roughly 18 to 100 years, with residence in fewer than 25 US areas. Material: PBMCs or T cells enriched from blood (not recorded which). The chain recombines TRBV7-8 with TRBJ1-1; D not resolved. The receptor's source is a woman in her forties or fifties who had recovered from COVID-19. CDR3 sequence reads: CASSLTRHMNTEAFF. DNA of the CDR3: TGTGCCAGCAGCTTAACGAGACACATGAACACTGAAGCTTTCTTT.